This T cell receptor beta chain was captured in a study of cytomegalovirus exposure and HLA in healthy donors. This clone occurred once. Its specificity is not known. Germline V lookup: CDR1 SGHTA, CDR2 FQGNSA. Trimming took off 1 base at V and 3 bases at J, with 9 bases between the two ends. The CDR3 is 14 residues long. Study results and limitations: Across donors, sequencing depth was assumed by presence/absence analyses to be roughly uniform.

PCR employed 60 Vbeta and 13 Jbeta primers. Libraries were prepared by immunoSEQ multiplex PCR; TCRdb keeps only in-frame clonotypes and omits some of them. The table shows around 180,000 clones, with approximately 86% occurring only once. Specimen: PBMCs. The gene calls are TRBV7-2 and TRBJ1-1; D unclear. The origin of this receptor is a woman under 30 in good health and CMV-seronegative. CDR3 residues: CASSLVWRDTEAFF. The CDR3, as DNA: TGTGCCAGCAGCTTAGTTTGGAGGGACACTGAAGCTTTCTTT.